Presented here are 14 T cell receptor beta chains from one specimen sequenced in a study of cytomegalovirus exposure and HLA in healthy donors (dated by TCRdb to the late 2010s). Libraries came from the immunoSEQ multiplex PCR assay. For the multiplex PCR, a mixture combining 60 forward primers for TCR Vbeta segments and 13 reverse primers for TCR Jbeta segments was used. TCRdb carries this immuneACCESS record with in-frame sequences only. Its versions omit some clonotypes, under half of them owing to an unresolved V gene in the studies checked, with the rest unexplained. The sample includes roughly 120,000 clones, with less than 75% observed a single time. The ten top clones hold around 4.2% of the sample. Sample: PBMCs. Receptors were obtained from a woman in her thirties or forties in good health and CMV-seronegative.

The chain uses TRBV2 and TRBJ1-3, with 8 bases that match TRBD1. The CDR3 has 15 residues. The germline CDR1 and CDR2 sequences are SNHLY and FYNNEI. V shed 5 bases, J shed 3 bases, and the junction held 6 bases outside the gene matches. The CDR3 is CASSHTGGGGNTIYF. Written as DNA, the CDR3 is TGTGCCAGCAGTCATACAGGGGGTGGTGGAAACACCATATATTTT.

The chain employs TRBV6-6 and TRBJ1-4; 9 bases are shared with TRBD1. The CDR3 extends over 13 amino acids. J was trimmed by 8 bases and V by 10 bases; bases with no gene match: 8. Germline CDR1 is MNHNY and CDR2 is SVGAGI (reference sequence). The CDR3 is CATGGGTGEKLFF. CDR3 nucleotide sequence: TGTGCCACCGGCGGGGGGACAGGGGAAAAACTGTTTTTT.

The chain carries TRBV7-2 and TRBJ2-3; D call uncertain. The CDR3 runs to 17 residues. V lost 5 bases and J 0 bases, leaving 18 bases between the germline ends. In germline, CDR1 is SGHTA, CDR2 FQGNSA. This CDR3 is CASSPDLSGPSTDTQYF. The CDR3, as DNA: TGTGCCAGCAGCCCCGACCTGAGTGGGCCTAGCACAGATACGCAGTATTTT.

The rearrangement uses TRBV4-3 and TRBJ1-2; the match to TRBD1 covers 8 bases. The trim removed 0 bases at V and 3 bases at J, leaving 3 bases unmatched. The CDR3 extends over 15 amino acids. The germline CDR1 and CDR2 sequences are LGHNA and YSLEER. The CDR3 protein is CASSQDGQGYYGYTF. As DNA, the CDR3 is TGCGCCAGCAGCCAAGATGGACAGGGCTACTATGGCTACACCTTC.

The CDR3 reads CASRGQAGLGDTQYF. The CDR3 DNA sequence: TGTGCCAGCAGAGGGCAAGCGGGATTGGGGGATACGCAGTATTTT. V and J are TRBV2 and TRBJ2-3, with 7 nucleotides matching TRBD2. J was trimmed by 6 bases and V by 6 bases; bases with no gene match: 12. CDR3 length equals 15 residues. In germline, CDR1 is SNHLY, CDR2 FYNNEI.

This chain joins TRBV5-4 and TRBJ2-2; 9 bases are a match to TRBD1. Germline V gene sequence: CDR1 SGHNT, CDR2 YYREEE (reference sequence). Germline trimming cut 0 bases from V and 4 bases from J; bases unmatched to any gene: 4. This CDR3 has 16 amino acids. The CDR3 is CASSLGATGGTGELFF. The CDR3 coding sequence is TGTGCCAGCAGCTTGGGGGCGACAGGGGGCACCGGGGAGCTGTTTTTT. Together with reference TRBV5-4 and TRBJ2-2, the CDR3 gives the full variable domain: ETGVTQSPTHLIKTRGQQVTLRCSSQSGHNTVSWYQQALGQGPQFIFQYYREEENGRGNFPPRFSGLQFPNYSSELNVNALELDDSALYLCASSLGATGGTGELFFGEGSRLTVL.

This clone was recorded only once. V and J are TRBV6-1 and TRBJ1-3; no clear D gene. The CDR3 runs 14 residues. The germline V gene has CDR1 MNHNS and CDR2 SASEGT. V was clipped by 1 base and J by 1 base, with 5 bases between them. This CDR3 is CASSEGGSGNTIYF. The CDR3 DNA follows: TGTGCCAGCAGTGAAGGAGGGTCTGGAAACACCATATATTTT.

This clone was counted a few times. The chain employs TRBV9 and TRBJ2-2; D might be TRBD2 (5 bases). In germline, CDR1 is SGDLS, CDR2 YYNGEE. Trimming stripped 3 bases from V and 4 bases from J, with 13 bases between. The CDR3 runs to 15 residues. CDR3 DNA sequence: TGTGCCAGCAGCGATAGCGTGGCAGGCACCGGGGAGCTGTTTTTT. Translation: CASSDSVAGTGELFF. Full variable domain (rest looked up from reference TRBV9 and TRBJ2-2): DSGVTQTPKHLITATGQRVTLRCSPRSGDLSVYWYQQSLDQGLQFLIQYYNGEERAKGNILERFSAQQFPDLHSELNLSSLELGDSALYFCASSDSVAGTGELFFGEGSRLTVL.

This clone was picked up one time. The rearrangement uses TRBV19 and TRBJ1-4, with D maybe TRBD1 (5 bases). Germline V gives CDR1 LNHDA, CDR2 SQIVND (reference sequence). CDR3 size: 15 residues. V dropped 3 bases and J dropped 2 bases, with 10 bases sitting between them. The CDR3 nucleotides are TGTGCCAGTAGTATCCAGGGTGTGACTAATGAAAAACTGTTTTTT. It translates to CASSIQGVTNEKLFF.

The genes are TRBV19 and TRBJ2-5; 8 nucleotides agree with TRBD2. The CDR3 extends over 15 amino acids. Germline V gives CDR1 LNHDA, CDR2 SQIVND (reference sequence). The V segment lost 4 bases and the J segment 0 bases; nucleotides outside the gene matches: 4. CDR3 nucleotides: TGTGCCAGTAGTACCGGGGGGGCCTACCAAGAGACCCAGTACTTC. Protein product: CASSTGGAYQETQYF. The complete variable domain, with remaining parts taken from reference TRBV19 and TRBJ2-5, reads DGGITQSPKYLFRKEGQNVTLSCEQNLNHDAMYWYRQDPGQGLRLIYYSQIVNDFQKGDIAEGYSVSREKKESFPLTVTSAQKNPTAFYLCASSTGGAYQETQYFGPGTRLLVL.

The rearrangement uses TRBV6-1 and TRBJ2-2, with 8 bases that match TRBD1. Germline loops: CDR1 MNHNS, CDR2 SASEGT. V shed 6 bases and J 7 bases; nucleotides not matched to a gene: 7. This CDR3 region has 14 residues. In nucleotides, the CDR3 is TGTGCCAGCAGGGGATTGACAGGGGTCGGGGAGCTGTTTTTT. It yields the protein CASRGLTGVGELFF.

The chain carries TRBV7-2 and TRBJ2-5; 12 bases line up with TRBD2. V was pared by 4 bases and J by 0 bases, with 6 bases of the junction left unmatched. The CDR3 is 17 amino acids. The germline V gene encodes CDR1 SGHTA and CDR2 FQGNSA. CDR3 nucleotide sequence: TGTGCCAGCAGCTCCGGACTAGCGGGGAGGTACCAAGAGACCCAGTACTTC. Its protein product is CASSSGLAGRYQETQYF.

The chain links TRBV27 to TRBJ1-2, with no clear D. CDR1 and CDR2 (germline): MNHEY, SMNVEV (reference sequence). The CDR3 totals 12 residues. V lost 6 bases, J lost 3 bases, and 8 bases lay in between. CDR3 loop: CASRSGDYGYTF. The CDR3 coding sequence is TGTGCCAGCAGGTCGGGTGACTATGGCTACACCTTC.

This CDR3 is CASSFMQDLGQPQHF. CDR3 DNA: TGTGCCAGCAGCTTTATGCAAGACCTGGGCCAGCCCCAGCATTTT. This chain joins TRBV7-2 and TRBJ1-5, with D uncertain. The CDR3 spans 15 residues. V lost 3 bases to trimming and J lost 7 bases, with 16 bases between them. The germline gives CDR1 SGHTA, CDR2 FQGNSA.